The 30 T cell receptor beta chains below were found in one sample sequenced in a study of T cells in Graves' hyperthyroidism and ophthalmopathy. The source material, RNA transcripts, was used to amplify TCR beta CDR3 regions. During a first-round RT-PCR of the TCR CDR3, the HTBI primer set was used. A single record per CDR3 protein comes from TCRdb applying MiXCR to the multiplex PCR reads. This table has 500,000 to 600,000 distinct CDR3 sequences, about 46% appearing once. Sequenced material: peripheral blood or thyroid tissue (not recorded which). These receptors were obtained from an adult woman with Graves' disease, either hyperthyroidism or ophthalmopathy (not recorded which).

This clonotype was counted at least ten times. The CDR3 loop reads CASSTSGISNEQFF. The DNA of the CDR3 is TGTGCCAGTAGTACTAGCGGGATAAGCAATGAGCAGTTCTTC. The chain joins TRBV19 to TRBJ2-1; 9 bases agree with TRBD2. The trim removed 4 bases at V and 6 bases at J, leaving 4 bases unmatched. This CDR3 comprises 14 residues. CDR1 and CDR2 (germline): LNHDA, SQIVND (reference sequence).

CDR3 region: CASTSDREGYEQYF. The CDR3 DNA reads TGTGCCAGCACCTCGGACAGGGAGGGGTACGAGCAGTACTTC. The rearrangement uses TRBV2 and TRBJ2-7; possibly TRBD1 for D (8 bases). Germline V gene sequence: CDR1 SNHLY, CDR2 FYNNEI. V lost 7 bases and J lost 4, with 17 bases in between. CDR3 size: 14 residues.

Notes on this clonotype: A read error may be the cause here, since a much bigger clone is one base away. The chain has TRBV2 and TRBJ2-7, with 7 bases matching TRBD2. Germline V lookup: CDR1 SNHLY, CDR2 FYNNEI. CDR3 length: 14 residues. DNA for the CDR3: TGTGCCAGCAGTGAACTAGCGGACTCCTACGAGCAGCACTTC. It yields the protein CASSELADSYEQHF.

The chain recombines TRBV7-9 with TRBJ2-5, with 7 bases aligning to TRBD2. The germline V gene has CDR1 SEHNR and CDR2 FQNEAQ (reference sequence). V lost 6 bases to trimming and J lost 1 base; unmatched junction nucleotides: 11. The CDR3 length is 16 residues. CDR3 DNA sequence: TGTGCCAGCAGTACCAACCGGGACTATACCCAAGAGACCCAGTACTTC. Its protein product is CASSTNRDYTQETQYF.

This clonotype was detected only a few times. The chain combines TRBV5-1 with TRBJ1-1; D is possibly TRBD1 (6 bases). There are 17 residues in the CDR3. The germline V gene has CDR1 SGHRS and CDR2 YFSETQ. V lost 4 bases and J lost 5, with 24 bases in between. The CDR3 region is CASSGPRGETSGTEAFF. The DNA of the CDR3 is TGCGCCAGCAGCGGACCCAGGGGTGAGACAAGTGGGACTGAAGCTTTCTTT.

On this clonotype itself: The missing conserved phenylalanine or tryptophan at the end of this CDR3 makes a read error likely. It is unclear where the CDR3 begins or ends on the DNA, so no DNA is shown, and the CDR3 is as TCRdb lists it. The CDR3 is CASSMGRRNT. This chain links TRBV19 with TRBJ1-3; the D segment call TRBD1 is taken from the table without a DNA check. The CDR3 is made up of 10 amino acids, end residues included. CDR1 is LNHDA, CDR2 SQIVND, per germline (reference sequence).

At least ten counts were recorded for this clonotype. This chain connects TRBV7-3 to TRBJ2-7, with D unresolved. CDR3 length: 11 amino acids. V lost 5 bases, J lost 6 bases, and 8 bases lay in between. Germline V lookup: CDR1 SGHTA, CDR2 FQGTGA. This CDR3 is CASSPRSEQYF. CDR3 sequence (DNA): TGTGCCAGCAGCCCCCGGTCCGAGCAGTACTTC.

This clonotype was observed at least ten times. This chain uses TRBV29-1 with TRBJ2-5; D possibly corresponds to TRBD1 (6 bases). Trimming removed 0 bases at V and 5 bases at J, with 13 bases between. Germline values: CDR1 SQVTM, CDR2 ANQGSEA. The CDR3 is made up of 14 amino acids. For the CDR3, the DNA is TGCAGCGTTGAAGATACAGGGCGGTCGGAGACCCAGTACTTC. Translation: CSVEDTGRSETQYF.

The V gene is TRBV4-1, the J gene TRBJ1-2; D gene uncertain. V dropped 6 bases and J dropped 2 bases, with 22 bases sitting between them. Germline V gives CDR1 MGHRA, CDR2 YSYEKL. This CDR3 is built from 17 residues. CDR3 in DNA: TGCGCCAGCAGTCAACTATCCCAACGACGGGGAAACTATGGCTACACCTTC. It yields the protein CASSQLSQRRGNYGYTF.

Ten or more counts support this clonotype. The rearrangement links TRBV9 to TRBJ2-7, with TRBD1 matching over 8 bases. The CDR3 contains 14 residues. Germline V gene data show CDR1 as SGDLS and CDR2 as YYNGEE. Losses at the gene ends were 4 bases for V and 5 bases for J; bases not matched to a gene: 8. The CDR3 region is CASSRGQGGNEQYF. CDR3 nucleotides: TGTGCCAGCAGCAGAGGACAGGGCGGCAACGAGCAGTACTTC.

This clonotype was observed a single time. At one boundary the junction diverges from the germline segment, which might be a read error. The chain combines TRBV15 with TRBJ2-5; possibly TRBD2 for D (5 bases). CDR1 LNHNV and CDR2 YYDKDF come from the germline V gene (reference sequence). The CDR3 covers 13 residues. The CDR3 loop is CAASGNLLETQYF. The CDR3 DNA is TGTGCCGCCAGCGGTAACTTATTGGAGACCCAGTACTTC.

The rearrangement joins TRBV5-1 to TRBJ1-5; 9 bases align to TRBD1. Germline V gene lookup returns CDR1 SGHRS and CDR2 YFSETQ. V lost 1 base and J lost 7; bases outside the gene matches: 3. The CDR3 sequence is 14 residues long. The DNA of the CDR3 is TGCGCCAGCAGCTTGATGACAGGGGGACAGCCCCAGCATTTT. Its translation: CASSLMTGGQPQHF.

The chain carries TRBV9 and TRBJ2-7; 16 bases agree with TRBD2. The V segment lost 4 bases and the J segment 4 bases; nucleotides outside the gene matches: 8. The CDR3 is made up of 17 amino acids. From germline, CDR1 is SGDLS and CDR2 YYNGEE. The CDR3 here is CASSPGTSGRAVYEQYF. In DNA form, the CDR3 reads TGTGCCAGCAGCCCCGGGACTAGCGGGAGGGCTGTGTACGAGCAGTACTTC.

This chain connects TRBV7-9 to TRBJ2-7, with a tentative D call TRBD2 (5 bases). Germline CDR1 is SEHNR and CDR2 is FQNEAQ (reference sequence). Trimming removed 6 bases from V and 3 bases from J, with 18 bases in between. This CDR3 is 15 amino acids long. In DNA, the CDR3 is TGTGCCAGCAGTCCGGACCGGGCCGGGAACTACGAGCAGTACTTC. Translating gives CASSPDRAGNYEQYF.

In DNA form, the CDR3 reads TGTGCCAGCAGTGAAGGGGCCCTCTATGGCTACACCTTC. Encoded protein: CASSEGALYGYTF. V gene TRBV6-1 combines with J gene TRBJ1-2; D remains ambiguous. Germline CDR1 and CDR2: MNHNS and SASEGT. Between the trimmed V and J ends, which lost 1 base and 4 bases, there was a span of 7 bases. There are 13 residues in the CDR3.

There are many counts of this clonotype. The chain has TRBV11-2 and TRBJ1-3; D possibly corresponds to TRBD1 (6 bases). Trimming stripped 0 bases from V and 1 base from J, with 10 bases between. Germline V gene sequence: CDR1 SGHAT, CDR2 FQNNGV. The CDR3 spans 16 residues. The CDR3 here is CASSLDRTGSGNTIYF. The CDR3 nucleotides read TGTGCCAGCAGCTTAGATCGAACAGGGTCTGGAAACACCATATATTTT.

The chain has TRBV7-9 and TRBJ2-7, with D unclear. CDR3 length: 13 amino acids. Trimming took off 2 bases at V and 7 bases at J, with 12 bases between the two ends. Germline-derived CDR1 and CDR2 are SEHNR and FQNEAQ (reference sequence). CDR3 sequence (DNA): TGTGCCAGCAGCTTATCCCCGGGTCTGGAGCAGTACTTC. Translation: CASSLSPGLEQYF.

The rearrangement links TRBV29-1 to TRBJ1-3; D is perhaps TRBD1 (5 bases). The CDR3 is 12 amino acids. The germline V gene encodes CDR1 SQVTM and CDR2 ANQGSEA. The CDR3 bases are TGCGGAGGGACGATTTCTGGAAACACCATATATTTT. This codes for CGGTISGNTIYF.

The CDR3 reads CASRSPGQGSNQPQHF. CDR3 DNA: TGTGCCAGCAGGTCTCCGGGACAGGGGAGCAATCAGCCCCAGCATTTT. The chain links TRBV7-9 to TRBJ1-5; the match to TRBD1 covers 10 bases. The V and J ends lost 6 bases and 1 base, in that order; junction bases with no gene match: 6. The CDR3 consists of 16 residues. Germline V lookup: CDR1 SEHNR, CDR2 FQNEAQ (reference sequence).

This clonotype was picked up a small number of times. The chain uses TRBV4-1 and TRBJ1-6; 8 positions match TRBD1. J lost 8 bases, V lost 4 bases, and 7 bases had no gene match. CDR3 length: 15 amino acids. From germline, CDR1 is MGHRA and CDR2 YSYEKL. The CDR3 is CASSLRSGGDSPLHF. The CDR3 nucleotides are TGCGCCAGCAGCCTAAGATCAGGGGGCGATTCACCCCTCCACTTT.

This clonotype was observed a few times. The V call is TRBV10-3, the J call TRBJ2-2; no clear D. This CDR3 is built from 12 residues. CDR1 is ENHRY and CDR2 is SYGVKD in the germline V gene. V lost 3 bases to trimming and J lost 5 bases, with 4 bases between them. The CDR3 DNA follows: TGTGCCATCAGTGACGATACCGGGGAGCTGTTTTTT. Encoded protein: CAISDDTGELFF.

The J gene is TRBJ1-1, the V gene TRBV3-1; no clear D. This CDR3 comprises 13 residues. Germline V gene data show CDR1 as LGHDT and CDR2 as YNNKEL (reference sequence). The ends were cut back, 4 bases at V and 1 base at J, with 7 bases in the middle. CDR3 nucleotide sequence: TGTGCCAGCAGCCCTACAGCGAACACTGAAGCTTTCTTT. This gives the protein CASSPTANTEAFF.

There are many counts of this clonotype. The rearrangement joins TRBV7-9 to TRBJ2-5; TRBD2 aligns across 14 bases. The V and J ends lost 5 bases and 4 bases, in that order; junction bases with no gene match: 3. CDR3 size: 15 residues. The germline gives CDR1 SEHNR, CDR2 FQNEAQ (reference sequence). This CDR3 is CASSRGTSGRETQYF. The CDR3 bases are TGTGCCAGCAGCCGAGGGACTAGCGGGAGAGAGACCCAGTACTTC.

This clonotype has ten or more counts. The V gene is TRBV20-1, the J gene TRBJ2-7; 7 nucleotides agree with TRBD2. Germline loops: CDR1 DFQATT, CDR2 SNEGSKA (reference sequence). The length of the CDR3 is 12 residues. J gave up 8 bases and V 6 bases, and 10 bases lay outside the gene matches. In DNA form, the CDR3 reads TGCAGTGCAAGGACTAGTTCGGTTCAGCAGTACTTC. Translated: CSARTSSVQQYF.

This clonotype appeared many times. V usage is TRBV7-9 and J usage is TRBJ2-7; tentatively, D is TRBD1 or TRBD2 (5 bases each). Trimming cost V 4 bases and J 6 bases, with 13 bases left between them. Germline CDR1 SEHNR, CDR2 FQNEAQ (reference sequence). CDR3 length equals 13 residues. The CDR3 spells CASSSGWGSEQYF. In DNA form, the CDR3 reads TGTGCCAGCAGCTCGGGATGGGGGTCCGAGCAGTACTTC.

This clonotype was seen a few times. It may be a read error: a sequence one base away is much more abundant. The genes are TRBV12-3 or TRBV12-4 and TRBJ1-6; no clear D. This CDR3 contains 14 residues. CDR3 loop: CAGSHSGDNSPLHF. CDR3 nucleotides: TGTGCCGGCAGCCATTCAGGAGATAATTCACCCCTCCACTTT.

This clonotype has at least ten counts. The chain combines TRBV7-2 with TRBJ2-5; D may be TRBD1 (5 bases). Per the germline V gene, CDR1 is SGHTA and CDR2 is FQGNSA. Between the trimmed V and J ends, which lost 5 bases and 4 bases, there was a span of 14 bases. CDR3 length: 14 residues. The CDR3 DNA follows: TGTGCCAGCAGCCTTGGACAAAGGGCAGAGACCCAGTACTTC. Protein sequence: CASSLGQRAETQYF.

In its sample, this clonotype was seen once. V and J are TRBV5-1 and TRBJ1-2; TRBD1 matches 7 bases. The CDR3 runs 13 residues. CDR1 is SGHRS, CDR2 YFSETQ, per germline. V lost 4 bases and J lost 8; bases outside the gene matches: 8. The CDR3 protein is CASSGGQSLGYTF. The CDR3 nucleotides are TGCGCCAGCAGCGGGGGACAGTCGCTCGGCTACACCTTC.

This clonotype has at least ten counts. This chain joins TRBV5-1 and TRBJ2-6, with a weak D call TRBD2 (7 bases). CDR3 length: 18 residues. V was pared by 4 bases and J by 0 bases, with 17 bases between. Germline CDR1 is SGHRS and CDR2 is YFSETQ. The CDR3 sequence is CASSPKGGLSSGANVLTF. Here the CDR3 DNA reads TGCGCCAGCAGCCCTAAGGGGGGGCTAAGCTCTGGGGCCAACGTCCTGACTTTC.

This clonotype was counted at least ten times. The chain couples TRBV7-9 to TRBJ1-2; D ambiguous. Trimming pared 1 base from V and 6 bases from J, leaving 6 bases between. Germline CDR1 SEHNR, CDR2 FQNEAQ (reference sequence). This CDR3 spans 12 amino acids. The CDR3 loop reads CASSLVRDGYTF. The CDR3 bases are TGTGCCAGCAGCTTAGTACGGGATGGCTACACCTTC.